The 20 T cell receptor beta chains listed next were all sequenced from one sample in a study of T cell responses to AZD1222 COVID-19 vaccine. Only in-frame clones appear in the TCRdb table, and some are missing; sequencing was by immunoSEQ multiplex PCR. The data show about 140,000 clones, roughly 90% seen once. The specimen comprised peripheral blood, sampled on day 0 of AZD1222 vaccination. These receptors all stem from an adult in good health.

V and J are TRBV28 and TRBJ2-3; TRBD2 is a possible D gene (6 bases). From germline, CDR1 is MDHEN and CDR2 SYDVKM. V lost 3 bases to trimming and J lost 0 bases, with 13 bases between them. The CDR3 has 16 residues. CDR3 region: CASSLLGTQSTDTQYF. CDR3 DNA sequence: TGTGCCAGCAGTTTGCTTGGGACTCAAAGCACAGATACGCAGTATTTT.

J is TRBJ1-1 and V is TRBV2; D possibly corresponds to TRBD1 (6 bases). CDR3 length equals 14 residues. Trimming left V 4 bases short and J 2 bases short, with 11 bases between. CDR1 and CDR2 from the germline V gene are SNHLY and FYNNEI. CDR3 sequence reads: CASSVGHLNTEAFF. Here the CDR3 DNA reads TGTGCCAGCAGTGTGGGACACCTTAACACTGAAGCTTTCTTT.

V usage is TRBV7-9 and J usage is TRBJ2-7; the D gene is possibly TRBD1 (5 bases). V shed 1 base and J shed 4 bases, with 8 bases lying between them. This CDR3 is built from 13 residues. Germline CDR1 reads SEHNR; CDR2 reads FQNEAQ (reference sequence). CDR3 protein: CASSLGPGYEQYF. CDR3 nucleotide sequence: TGTGCCAGCAGCTTAGGACCAGGGTACGAGCAGTACTTC.

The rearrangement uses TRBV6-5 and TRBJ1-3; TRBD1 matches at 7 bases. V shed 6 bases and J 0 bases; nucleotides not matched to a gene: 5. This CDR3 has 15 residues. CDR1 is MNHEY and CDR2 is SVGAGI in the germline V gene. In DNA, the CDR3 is TGTGCCAGCAGGGCTTGGGACAGCTCTGGAAACACCATATATTTT. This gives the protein CASRAWDSSGNTIYF.

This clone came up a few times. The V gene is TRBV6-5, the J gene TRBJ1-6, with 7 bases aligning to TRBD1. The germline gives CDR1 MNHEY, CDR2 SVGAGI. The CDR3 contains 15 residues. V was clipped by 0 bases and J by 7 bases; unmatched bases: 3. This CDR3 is CASSYSTGNNSPLHF. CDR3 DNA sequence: TGTGCCAGCAGTTACTCGACAGGGAACAATTCACCCCTCCACTTT.

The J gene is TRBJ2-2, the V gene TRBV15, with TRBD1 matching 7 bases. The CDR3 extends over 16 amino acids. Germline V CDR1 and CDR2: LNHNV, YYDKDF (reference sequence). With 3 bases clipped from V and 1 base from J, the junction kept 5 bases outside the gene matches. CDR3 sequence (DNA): TGTGCCACCAGCAGTCCCCGGACAGGGAACACCGGGGAGCTGTTTTTT. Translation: CATSSPRTGNTGELFF.

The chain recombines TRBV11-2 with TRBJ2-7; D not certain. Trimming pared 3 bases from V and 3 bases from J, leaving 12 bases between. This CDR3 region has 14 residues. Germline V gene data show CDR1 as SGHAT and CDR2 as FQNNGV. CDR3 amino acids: CASSFRAAFYEQYF. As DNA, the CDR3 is TGTGCCAGCAGCTTTAGGGCAGCTTTCTACGAGCAGTACTTC.

CDR3 sequence (DNA): TGTGCCACCAGCAGAGATGGCACAGGGTCCCAGCCCCAGCATTTT. Residues: CATSRDGTGSQPQHF. This rearrangement joins TRBV15 to TRBJ1-5, with D perhaps TRBD1 (6 bases). Trimming pared 0 bases from V and 7 bases from J, leaving 13 bases between. The CDR3 covers 15 residues. From germline, CDR1 is LNHNV and CDR2 YYDKDF (reference sequence).

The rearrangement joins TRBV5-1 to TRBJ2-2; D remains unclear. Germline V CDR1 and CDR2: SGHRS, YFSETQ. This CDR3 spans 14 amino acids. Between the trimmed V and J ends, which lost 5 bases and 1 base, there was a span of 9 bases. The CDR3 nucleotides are TGCGCCAGCAGGCCAGCCTTGAACACCGGGGAGCTGTTTTTT. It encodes CASRPALNTGELFF.

This CDR3 reads CASNSVVMNEQFF. The DNA for the CDR3 is TGTGCCAGTAATTCTGTAGTGATGAATGAGCAGTTCTTC. The rearrangement uses TRBV19 and TRBJ2-1; D remains ambiguous. This CDR3 comprises 13 residues. Trimming pared 7 bases from V and 7 bases from J, leaving 14 bases between. Germline V gene data show CDR1 as LNHDA and CDR2 as SQIVND (reference sequence).

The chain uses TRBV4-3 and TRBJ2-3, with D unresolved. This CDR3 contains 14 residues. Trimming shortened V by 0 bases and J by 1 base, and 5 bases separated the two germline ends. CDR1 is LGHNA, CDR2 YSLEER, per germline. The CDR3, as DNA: TGCGCCAGCAGCCAAGATCAACGCACAGATACGCAGTATTTT. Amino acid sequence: CASSQDQRTDTQYF.

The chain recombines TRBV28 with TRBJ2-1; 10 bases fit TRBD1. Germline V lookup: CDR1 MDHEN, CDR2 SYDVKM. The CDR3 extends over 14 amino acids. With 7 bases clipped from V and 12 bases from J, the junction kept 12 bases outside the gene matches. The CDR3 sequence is CASTRGQGLIGQFF. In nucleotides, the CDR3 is TGTGCCAGCACCCGGGGACAGGGGTTAATTGGGCAGTTCTTC.

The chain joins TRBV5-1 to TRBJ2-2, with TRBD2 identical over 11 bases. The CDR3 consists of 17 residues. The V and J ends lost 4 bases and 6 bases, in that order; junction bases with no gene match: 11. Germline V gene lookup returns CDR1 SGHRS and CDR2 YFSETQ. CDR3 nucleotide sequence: TGCGCCAGCAGCCACTACGAACTAGCGGGAGCGGCCGGGGAGCTGTTTTTT. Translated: CASSHYELAGAAGELFF.

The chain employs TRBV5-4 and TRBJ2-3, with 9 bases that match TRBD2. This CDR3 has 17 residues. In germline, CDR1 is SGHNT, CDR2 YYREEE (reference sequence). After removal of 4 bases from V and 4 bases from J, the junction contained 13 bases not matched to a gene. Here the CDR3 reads CASSPTLREGRADTQYF. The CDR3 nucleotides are TGTGCCAGCAGCCCAACGCTGCGGGAGGGCCGCGCAGATACGCAGTATTTT.

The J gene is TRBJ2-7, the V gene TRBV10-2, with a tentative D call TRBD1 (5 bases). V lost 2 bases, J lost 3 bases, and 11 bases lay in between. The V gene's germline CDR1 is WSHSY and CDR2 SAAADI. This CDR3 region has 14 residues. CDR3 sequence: CASSEGRAFYEQYF. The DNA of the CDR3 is TGCGCCAGCAGTGAGGGCAGGGCTTTCTACGAGCAGTACTTC.

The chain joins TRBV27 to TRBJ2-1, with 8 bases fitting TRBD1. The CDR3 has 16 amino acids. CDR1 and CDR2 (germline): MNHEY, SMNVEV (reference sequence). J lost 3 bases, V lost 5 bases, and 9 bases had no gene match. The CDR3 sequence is CASSRGTGALYNEQFF. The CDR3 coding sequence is TGTGCCAGCAGTCGGGGGACAGGAGCCCTCTACAATGAGCAGTTCTTC.

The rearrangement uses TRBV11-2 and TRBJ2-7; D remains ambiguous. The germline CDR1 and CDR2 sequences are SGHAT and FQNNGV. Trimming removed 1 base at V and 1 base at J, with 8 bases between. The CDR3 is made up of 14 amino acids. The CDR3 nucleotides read TGTGCCAGCAGCTTAGGGGCCGAATCCTACGAGCAGTACTTC. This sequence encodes CASSLGAESYEQYF.

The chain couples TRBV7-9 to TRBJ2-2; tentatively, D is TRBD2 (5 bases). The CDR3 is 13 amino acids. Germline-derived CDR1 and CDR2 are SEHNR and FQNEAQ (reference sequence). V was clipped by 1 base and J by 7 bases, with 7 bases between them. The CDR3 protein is CASSLVSGGELFF. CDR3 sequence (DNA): TGTGCCAGCAGCTTAGTAAGCGGCGGGGAGCTGTTTTTT.

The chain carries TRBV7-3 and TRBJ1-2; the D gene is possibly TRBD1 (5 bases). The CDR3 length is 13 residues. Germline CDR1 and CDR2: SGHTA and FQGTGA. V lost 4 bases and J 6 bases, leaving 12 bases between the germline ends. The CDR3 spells CASSSPQGDGYTF. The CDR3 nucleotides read TGTGCCAGCAGCTCCCCCCAGGGAGATGGCTACACCTTC.

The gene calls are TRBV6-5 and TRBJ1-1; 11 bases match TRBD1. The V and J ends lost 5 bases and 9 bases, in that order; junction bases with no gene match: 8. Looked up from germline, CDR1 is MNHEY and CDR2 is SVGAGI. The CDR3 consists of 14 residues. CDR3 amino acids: CASSNLGQGEKAFF. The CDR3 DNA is TGTGCCAGCAGTAACTTGGGACAGGGGGAAAAAGCTTTCTTT.